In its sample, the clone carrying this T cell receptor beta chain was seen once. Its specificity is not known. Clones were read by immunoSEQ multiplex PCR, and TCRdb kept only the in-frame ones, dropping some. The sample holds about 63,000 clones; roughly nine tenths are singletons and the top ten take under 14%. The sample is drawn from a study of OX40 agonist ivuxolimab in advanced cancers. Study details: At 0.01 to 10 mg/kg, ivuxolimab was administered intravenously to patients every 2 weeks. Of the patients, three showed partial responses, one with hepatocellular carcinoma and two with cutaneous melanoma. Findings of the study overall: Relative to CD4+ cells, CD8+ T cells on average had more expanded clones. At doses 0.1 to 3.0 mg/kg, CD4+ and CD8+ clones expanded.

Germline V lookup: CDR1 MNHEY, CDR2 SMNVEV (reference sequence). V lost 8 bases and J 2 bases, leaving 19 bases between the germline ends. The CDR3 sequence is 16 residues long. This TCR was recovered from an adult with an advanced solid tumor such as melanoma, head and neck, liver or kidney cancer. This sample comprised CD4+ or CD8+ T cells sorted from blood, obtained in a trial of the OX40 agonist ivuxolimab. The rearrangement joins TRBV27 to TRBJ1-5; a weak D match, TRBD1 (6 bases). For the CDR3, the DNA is TGTGCCAGCGGCCAGCTGGGGGGCATTCGCAATCAGCCCCAGCATTTT. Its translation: CASGQLGGIRNQPQHF.